Each of the 17 T cell receptor beta chains below was sequenced from the same sample in a study of blood T cell repertoires in COVID-19. Produced via immunoSEQ multiplex PCR; TCRdb's table is partial and in-frame only. The sample contains 70,000 to 75,000 clones, roughly 80% of which appear only once. The sequenced material came from peripheral blood. These receptors were collected from a woman aged 80 or older with active or convalescent COVID-19.

The chain employs TRBV4-3 and TRBJ2-3, with D perhaps TRBD1 (6 bases). This CDR3 has 16 amino acids. Germline V gene sequence: CDR1 LGHNA, CDR2 YSLEER. The V end lost 0 bases, the J end lost 0 bases, and 10 bases lay between the germline ends. CDR3 sequence: CASSQDLGASTDTQYF. CDR3 DNA: TGCGCCAGCAGCCAAGATTTGGGGGCAAGCACAGATACGCAGTATTTT.

The chain has TRBV2 and TRBJ2-1; D might be TRBD1 (6 bases). The CDR3 totals 14 residues. Trimming took off 11 bases at V and 1 base at J, with 15 bases between the two ends. Germline lookup yields CDR1 SNHLY and CDR2 FYNNEI. This CDR3 is CASTGRGSYNEQFF. The CDR3 region has the DNA TGTGCCTCGACGGGCAGGGGATCCTACAATGAGCAGTTCTTC.

CDR3 sequence (DNA): TGTGCCATCAGTGAGTCCACTAGCGGGAGTCGAGAGACCCAGTACTTC. Its protein is CAISESTSGSRETQYF. V and J are TRBV10-3 and TRBJ2-5; 11 bases are a match to TRBD2. From germline, CDR1 is ENHRY and CDR2 SYGVKD. This CDR3 comprises 16 residues. The V and J ends lost 0 bases and 4 bases, in that order; junction bases with no gene match: 4.

The chain joins TRBV4-1 to TRBJ2-7, with 8 bases that match TRBD2. J was trimmed by 7 bases and V by 3 bases; bases with no gene match: 17. Germline CDR1 is MGHRA and CDR2 is YSYEKL. The CDR3 is 17 residues long. CDR3 protein: CASSQPGRQRESGEQYF. CDR3 nucleotide sequence: TGCGCCAGCAGCCAGCCTGGAAGACAGCGGGAGTCGGGAGAGCAGTACTTC.

This chain joins TRBV28 and TRBJ2-2, with D maybe TRBD2 (6 bases). This CDR3 has 15 amino acids. Germline assignment: CDR1 MDHEN and CDR2 SYDVKM. V shed 7 bases and J shed 4 bases, with 16 bases lying between them. The CDR3 sequence is CASILSAGSTGELFF. CDR3 sequence (DNA): TGTGCCAGCATCTTGTCCGCGGGGAGCACCGGGGAGCTGTTTTTT.

This chain links TRBV14 with TRBJ2-5, with D maybe TRBD2 (5 bases). The V end lost 4 bases, the J end lost 1 base, and 16 bases lay between the germline ends. This CDR3 region has 16 residues. Per the germline V gene, CDR1 is SGHDN and CDR2 is FVKESK. The CDR3 DNA is TGTGCCAGCAGCCTAAGACGGGGTAGACCCCAAGAGACCCAGTACTTC. This gives the protein CASSLRRGRPQETQYF.

The genes are TRBV18 and TRBJ2-2, with TRBD1 matching 7 bases. V lost 10 bases to trimming and J lost 2 bases; unmatched junction nucleotides: 10. Per germline, CDR1 KGHSH and CDR2 LQKENI. The CDR3 runs to 15 residues. The CDR3 reads CATPAGTENTGELFF. The DNA of the CDR3 is TGTGCCACCCCTGCTGGGACAGAAAACACCGGGGAGCTGTTTTTT.

The table lists this clone with many counts. This chain uses TRBV24-1 with TRBJ2-5; tentatively, D is TRBD2 (6 bases). The V gene lost 3 bases and the J gene lost 2 bases, with 9 bases spanning the gap. The CDR3 has 14 amino acids. Germline CDR1 and CDR2: KGHDR and SFDVKD. Written as DNA, the CDR3 is TGTGCCACCAGTGATAGGGGACTGCAAGAGACCCAGTACTTC. Its protein is CATSDRGLQETQYF.

This clone occurred a few times. The chain couples TRBV6-1 to TRBJ1-1, with no clear D. CDR1 MNHNS and CDR2 SASEGT come from the germline V gene. V lost 5 bases to trimming and J lost 1 base, with 8 bases between them. The CDR3 length is 13 residues. For the CDR3, the DNA is TGTGCCAGCAGTTCCTACGGGAACACTGAAGCTTTCTTT. Translated: CASSSYGNTEAFF.

The chain uses TRBV5-6 and TRBJ1-1, with 7 bases identical to TRBD1. There are 15 residues in the CDR3. V lost 1 base, J lost 6 bases, and 9 bases stayed unmatched. CDR1 is SGHDT and CDR2 is YYEEEE in the germline V gene. The CDR3 reads CASSLRQGGFAEAFF. CDR3 sequence (DNA): TGTGCCAGCAGCTTGCGACAGGGAGGCTTTGCTGAAGCTTTCTTT.

The J gene is TRBJ1-4, the V gene TRBV5-1; 8 bases agree with TRBD1. This CDR3 is 14 amino acids long. CDR1 SGHRS and CDR2 YFSETQ come from the germline V gene. Trimming took 4 bases from V and 9 from J; bases not matched to a gene: 8. The CDR3 sequence is CASSEGTGQKKLFF. CDR3 coding DNA: TGCGCCAGCAGCGAAGGGACAGGTCAAAAAAAACTGTTTTTT.

A few counts support this clone. The chain joins TRBV29-1 to TRBJ2-1; D not certain. Germline-derived CDR1 and CDR2 are SQVTM and ANQGSEA. This CDR3 spans 11 amino acids. V was pared by 6 bases and J by 9 bases, with 12 bases between. The CDR3 is CSVETITEQFF. The DNA of the CDR3 is TGCAGCGTGGAGACCATTACTGAGCAGTTCTTC.

V and J are TRBV28 and TRBJ2-7; D may be TRBD1 (5 bases). Germline loops: CDR1 MDHEN, CDR2 SYDVKM. The CDR3 sequence is 13 residues long. The V end lost 5 bases, the J end lost 4 bases, and 12 bases lay between the germline ends. CDR3 nucleotide sequence: TGTGCCAGCAGTCTCGTCCAGGGTTACGAGCAGTACTTC. It encodes CASSLVQGYEQYF.

V gene TRBV2 combines with J gene TRBJ2-7, with 9 nucleotides matching TRBD1. Germline CDR1 and CDR2: SNHLY and FYNNEI. The V gene end was trimmed by 5 bases and the J gene end by 7 bases; junction bases not matched to a gene: 9. The CDR3 length is 14 residues. The CDR3 DNA follows: TGTGCCAGCAGTATGGGACAGGGACTTCAAGAGCAGTACTTC. This gives the protein CASSMGQGLQEQYF.

J is TRBJ1-2 and V is TRBV6-6, with 9 bases aligning to TRBD1. Germline V gene data show CDR1 as MNHNY and CDR2 as SVGAGI (reference sequence). Trimming cost V 2 bases and J 6 bases; bases outside gene matches: 7. This CDR3 spans 15 amino acids. The CDR3 spells CASSYPTGQGDGYTF. CDR3 DNA sequence: TGTGCCAGCAGTTACCCAACGGGACAGGGAGATGGCTACACCTTC.

The sample holds many counts of this clone. The chain combines TRBV7-9 with TRBJ2-3, with D possibly matching TRBD1 (5 bases). The CDR3 extends over 12 amino acids. V lost 0 bases and J 13 bases, leaving 11 bases between the germline ends. Germline loops: CDR1 SEHNR, CDR2 FQNEAQ (reference sequence). The CDR3 reads CASSLADSSKYF. DNA for the CDR3: TGTGCCAGCAGCTTAGCTGACAGTTCCAAGTATTTT.

The chain carries TRBV21-1 and TRBJ2-1; the table calls TRBD1, which could not be checked here. TRBV21-1 is given as a pseudogene. This CDR3 comprises 17 residues. CDR3 DNA sequence: TGTGCCAGCAGCAAAGCAGCCGTCGAAACAGGGTCGGGTGAGCAGTTCTTC. It encodes CASSKAAVETGSGEQFF.